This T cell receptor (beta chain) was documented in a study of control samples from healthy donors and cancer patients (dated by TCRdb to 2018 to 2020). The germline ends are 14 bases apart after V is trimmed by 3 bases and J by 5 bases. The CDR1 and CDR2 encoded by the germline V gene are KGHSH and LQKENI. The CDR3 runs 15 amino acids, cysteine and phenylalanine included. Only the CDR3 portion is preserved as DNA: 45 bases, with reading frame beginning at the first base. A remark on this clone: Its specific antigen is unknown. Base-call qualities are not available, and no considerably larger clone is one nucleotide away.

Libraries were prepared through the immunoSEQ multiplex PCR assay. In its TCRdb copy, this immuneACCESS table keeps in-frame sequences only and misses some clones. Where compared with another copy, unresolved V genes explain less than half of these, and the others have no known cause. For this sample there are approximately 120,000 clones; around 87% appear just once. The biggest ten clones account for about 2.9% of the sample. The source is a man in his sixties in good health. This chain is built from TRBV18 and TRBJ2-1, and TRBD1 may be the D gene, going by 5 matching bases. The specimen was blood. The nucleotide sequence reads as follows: TGTGCCAGCTCACCCCAGAGTCAGGGTAACAATGAGCAGTTCTTC. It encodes CASSPQSQGNNEQFF.